This paragraph reports one T cell receptor beta chain. Its antigen is unidentified. The time point is: persistent/refractory GD, antithyroid drugs over 5 years with positive TRAb. Generation of the TCR library employed RNA extracted from PBMCs. Arm-PCR of CDR3 regions with iRepertoire HTBI primers generated TCR beta libraries. MiXCR, run by TCRdb on the multiplex PCR reads, gives a single entry per CDR3 protein. The sample contains roughly 400,000 distinct CDR3 sequences, roughly 21% of which appear only once. The data originate from a study of regulatory T cells in long-lasting Graves disease. In the study overall: Over 5 years of antithyroid drugs with positive TSH receptor antibodies was taken to mean persistent Graves' disease. Study-wide points: Owing to a sample size that was small, accuracy may have been reduced.

The CDR3 has 17 amino acids. Between the trimmed V and J ends, which lost 4 bases and 6 bases, there was a span of 23 bases. From germline, CDR1 is SGHTS and CDR2 YDEGEE. The chain combines TRBV5-8 with TRBJ1-5, with D perhaps matching TRBD1 (6 bases). The TCR originated in a female donor with Graves disease. The specimen was peripheral blood mononuclear cells (PBMCs), collected when the disease was refractory, from a patient treated with antithyroid drugs. Here the CDR3 reads CASSPIKGEQGTQPQHF. DNA of the CDR3: TGTGCCAGCAGCCCCATCAAAGGGGAACAGGGTACTCAGCCCCAGCATTTT.